There are many counts of the clone carrying this TCR beta chain. TCRdb reprocessed the RACE reads via MiXCR and lists one record per CDR3 protein. The sample records roughly 50,000 distinct CDR3 sequences, around 9.4% being singletons. These data are taken from a study of human T cells and chemical hapten exposure. In the study overall: A roughly 2 cm by roughly 2 cm inner upper arm patch received 2% DPC for sensitization. Patch testing was performed with 0.01% DPC on the upper back, with reading at 6 days.

Described time point: patch test 2, 6 weeks after DPC sensitization. The treatment denotes: therapeutic diphenylcyclopropenone sensitization with weekly scalp DPC. Blood collection took place prior to placing each patch test. V lost 0 bases and J lost 4, with 5 bases in between. CDR3 size: 13 residues. CDR1 is SGHDT, CDR2 YYEEEE, per germline. J is TRBJ1-3 and V is TRBV5-6, with D hard to call. The sequencing used whole blood, collected in connection with sensitization to the hapten diphenylcyclopropenone (DPC). The TCR sequence derives from a woman aged 45-65 years with alopecia areata. Some clones in this sample may be carry-over from other donors' samples. CDR3 coding DNA: TGTGCCAGCAGCTTGGAGGCCGGAAACACCATATATTTT. It codes for CASSLEAGNTIYF.